Listed here are 5 T cell receptor beta chains from one sample, sequenced in a study of regulatory T cells in long-lasting Graves disease. Time point noted: newly diagnosed GD, antithyroid drugs for less than 3 months. The TCR library was made from RNA that had been extracted from PBMCs in TRIzol. The TCR beta library used iRepertoire HTBI primers with Arm-PCR amplification of CDR3. TCRdb re-analysed the multiplex PCR reads in MiXCR, keeping a single row per CDR3 protein. The repertoire has 200,000 to 250,000 distinct CDR3 sequences, around 20% of them found once; the top ten carry around 13%. The specimen was peripheral blood mononuclear cells (PBMCs), collected at new diagnosis, from a patient treated with antithyroid drugs. The receptors here all came from a female donor with Graves disease.

J is TRBJ2-3 and V is TRBV2; D remains unclear. This CDR3 has 14 residues. The germline CDR1 and CDR2 sequences are SNHLY and FYNNEI. V was shortened by 7 bases and J by 0 bases, with 11 bases between the two germline ends. The CDR3 spells CASKGSRSTDTQYF. The DNA for the CDR3 is TGTGCCAGCAAGGGCTCGCGAAGCACAGATACGCAGTATTTT.

This clonotype has a count of ten or more. The V gene is TRBV7-2, the J gene TRBJ2-3; tentative D call: TRBD2 (5 bases). Trimming shortened V by 5 bases and J by 3 bases, and 15 bases separated the two germline ends. Germline CDR1 SGHTA, CDR2 FQGNSA. This CDR3 has 15 amino acids. The CDR3 coding sequence is TGTGCCAGCAGCCCCCGGGGTTCTTGGACAGATACGCAGTATTTT. Protein product: CASSPRGSWTDTQYF.

This clonotype was found many times. The gene calls are TRBV6-1 and TRBJ2-2, with 7 bases fitting TRBD2. Unmatched junction bases numbered 6, after V lost 7 bases and J lost 4 bases. Germline V CDR1 and CDR2: MNHNS, SASEGT. The CDR3 sequence is 14 residues long. Here the CDR3 reads CASTTAGFTGELFF. The CDR3 nucleotides read TGTGCCAGCACCACAGCGGGGTTCACCGGGGAGCTGTTTTTT.

This clonotype was seen ten or more times. V usage is TRBV4-3 and J usage is TRBJ2-5; D uncertain. CDR3 length: 15 residues. Germline V gene sequence: CDR1 LGHNA, CDR2 YSLEER. Trimming left V 0 bases short and J 2 bases short, with 10 bases between. The CDR3 region has the DNA TGCGCCAGCAGCCAAGATCGGGCCCAGCAAGAGACCCAGTACTTC. Translated: CASSQDRAQQETQYF.

With regard to this clonotype: A far larger clone is one nucleotide away, so this likely arose from a read error. The V gene is TRBV4-2, the J gene TRBJ1-6; D is possibly TRBD1 (5 bases). The length of the CDR3 is 16 residues. Germline lookup yields CDR1 LGHNA and CDR2 YNFKEQ. V was shortened by 5 bases and J by 7 bases, with 18 bases between the two germline ends. The DNA of the CDR3 is TGTGCCAGCAGCTCCATCCCCCAGGGTGCGAATTCACCCCTCCACTTT. This sequence encodes CASSSIPQGANSPLHF.